The 12 T cell receptor beta chains below all came from one sample that was sequenced in a study of cytotoxic CD8 clonotypes in ibrutinib-treated CLL. The assay was immunoSEQ multiplex PCR, and TCRdb's table has in-frame clones only and misses some. The sample contains hundreds of thousands of clones, 70% of which appear only once. The material was PBMCs, obtained after 24 months of ibrutinib treatment. Receptor source: a human donor with chronic lymphocytic leukemia.

V usage is TRBV10-2 and J usage is TRBJ2-1; the match to TRBD1 covers 9 bases. Trimming cost V 7 bases and J 8 bases; bases outside gene matches: 6. CDR1 is WSHSY, CDR2 SAAADI, per germline. The CDR3 length is 13 residues. The CDR3 protein is CASNGQGFDEQFF. CDR3 DNA: TGCGCCAGCAACGGACAGGGGTTCGATGAGCAGTTCTTC.

This clone has more than one count but fewer than ten. V gene TRBV5-3 combines with J gene TRBJ1-2; tentatively, D is TRBD1 (5 bases). TRBV5-3 belongs to the ORF category, with a function that is uncertain. The CDR3 has 13 amino acids. Trimming took 5 bases from V and 8 from J, leaving 16 bases between them. DNA of the CDR3: TGTGCCAGAAGATACACCGGGGACCGAGGCTACACCTTC. As protein: CARRYTGDRGYTF.

The chain links TRBV10-3 to TRBJ2-7, with no clear D. V lost 6 bases and J lost 4, with 10 bases in between. The CDR3 loop spans 12 amino acids. From germline, CDR1 is ENHRY and CDR2 SYGVKD. CDR3 nucleotides: TGTGCCATCAGCGACATCTGGTACGAGCAGTACTTC. Encoded protein: CAISDIWYEQYF.

The chain employs TRBV5-1 and TRBJ2-1, with D possibly being TRBD1 or TRBD2 (5 bases each). The V and J ends lost 1 base and 8 bases respectively, with 13 bases between them. Germline loops: CDR1 SGHRS, CDR2 YFSETQ. The CDR3 runs 14 residues. CDR3 bases: TGCGCCAGCAGCTTGTACGGGGCAAGGGATGAGCAGTTCTTC. It codes for CASSLYGARDEQFF.

J is TRBJ2-6 and V is TRBV11-2, with TRBD1 matching over 8 bases. This CDR3 comprises 16 residues. Germline CDR1 SGHAT, CDR2 FQNNGV. Unmatched junction bases numbered 5, after V lost 3 bases and J lost 4 bases. CDR3 sequence (DNA): TGTGCCAGCAGCTTGGAGACAGGGGCAGGGGCCAACGTCCTGACTTTC. It is translated as CASSLETGAGANVLTF.

V is TRBV7-6 and J is TRBJ2-7; D is ambiguous. Germline values: CDR1 SGHVS, CDR2 FNYEAQ. Deletions cut 6 bases from V and 2 bases from J, with 11 bases between. There are 13 residues in the CDR3. CDR3 sequence (DNA): TGTGCCAGCAGTTCTACCCTAACCTACGAGCAGTACTTC. Its protein is CASSSTLTYEQYF.

The gene calls are TRBV7-3 and TRBJ2-6, with no clear D. From germline, CDR1 is SGHTA and CDR2 FQGTGA. The CDR3 contains 18 residues. V was clipped by 3 bases and J by 0 bases, with 15 bases between them. CDR3 coding DNA: TGTGCCAGCAGCTTCTTGGACCTGAGAAGCTCTGGGGCCAACGTCCTGACTTTC. It specifies CASSFLDLRSSGANVLTF.

The V call is TRBV25-1, the J call TRBJ1-2; D gene ambiguous. The CDR3 runs to 13 residues. Germline V CDR1 and CDR2: MGHDK, SYGVNS. V was shortened by 7 bases and J by 6 bases, with 15 bases between the two germline ends. For the CDR3, the DNA is TGTGCCAGCAAATTATTTGAGGTGGATGGCTACACCTTC. Translated: CASKLFEVDGYTF.

In its sample, this clone was seen once. The chain is built from TRBV5-6 and TRBJ1-5; tentative D call: TRBD1 (5 bases). V lost 2 bases to trimming and J lost 2 bases, with 17 bases between them. This CDR3 is 17 amino acids long. In germline, CDR1 is SGHDT, CDR2 YYEEEE. The DNA of the CDR3 is TGTGCCAGCAGCTTATCCTCCAGGGTGGGTGGCAATCAGCCCCAGCATTTT. This sequence encodes CASSLSSRVGGNQPQHF.

The chain employs TRBV14 and TRBJ2-4, with 8 bases aligning to TRBD1. This CDR3 has 18 amino acids. V dropped 1 base and J dropped 5; count of bases not matched to a gene: 13. CDR1 is SGHDN, CDR2 FVKESK, per germline. The CDR3 here is CASSQALRGRGRENIQYF. The CDR3 DNA sequence: TGTGCCAGCAGCCAAGCCCTACGGGGCAGGGGGCGTGAAAACATTCAGTACTTC.

This clone came up a few times. The rearrangement uses TRBV5-1 and TRBJ1-1; D unresolved. The CDR3 runs 12 residues. Trimming removed 4 bases from V and 1 base from J, with 5 bases in between. CDR1 and CDR2 from the germline V gene are SGHRS and YFSETQ. The CDR3 DNA follows: TGCGCCAGCAGCGAACAGAACACTGAAGCTTTCTTT. Protein product: CASSEQNTEAFF.

This chain connects TRBV15 to TRBJ2-1; D unresolved. The CDR3 covers 13 residues. Germline assignment: CDR1 LNHNV and CDR2 YYDKDF (reference sequence). Trimming took off 0 bases at V and 7 bases at J, with 7 bases between the two ends. CDR3 sequence: CATSRDWANEQFF. The CDR3 nucleotides read TGTGCCACCAGCAGAGATTGGGCGAATGAGCAGTTCTTC. Full variable domain (missing parts from reference TRBV15 and TRBJ2-1): DAMVIQNPRYQVTQFGKPVTLSCSQTLNHNVMYWYQQKSSQAPKLLFHYYDKDFNNEADTPDNFQSRRPNTSFCFLDIRSPGLGDTAMYLCATSRDWANEQFFGPGTRLTVL.